The source of this T cell receptor (beta chain) is a study of T cell repertoires in cytomegalovirus infection. Study information: Indications of both CMV infection and matching HLA type were provided by public TCR beta signatures. Findings of the study overall: Clonotype analysis showed dominance of the ex vivo response by HLA-C-restricted CMV-specific TCR beta clonotypes.

Many counts were recorded for this clonotype. Antigen specificity is unknown. Trimming pared 5 bases from V and 5 bases from J, leaving 16 bases between. The CDR3 spans 15 residues. The germline V gene has CDR1 MNHEY and CDR2 SVGEGT. MiXCR, run by TCRdb on the reads, gives a single entry per CDR3 protein. The data contain about 830,000 distinct CDR3 sequences, 30% to 35% of them singletons. The TCR comes from a human donor in good health (CMV status not recorded). Some clones in this sample may be carry-over from other donors' samples. The rearrangement uses TRBV6-2 or TRBV6-3 and TRBJ2-1, with D possibly matching TRBD2 (7 bases). The sequencing used cultured CD8+ T cells from PBMCs, collected from culture after CMV antigen stimulation. CDR3 residues: CASSPLAGAHNEQFF. The CDR3 DNA reads TGTGCCAGCAGTCCTCTTGCGGGGGCCCACAATGAGCAGTTCTTC.